The 32 T cell receptor beta chains given below trace back to one sample, sequenced in a study of cytomegalovirus exposure and HLA in healthy donors. Using immunoSEQ multiplex PCR, the repertoire was profiled, and TCRdb retains in-frame clones only, with some absent. The data hold around 300,000 clones, with approximately 87% observed a single time. Sample: PBMCs. All receptors derive from a woman between 18 and 29 years old in good health and CMV-seronegative.

The rearrangement joins TRBV9 to TRBJ1-2; 9 positions match TRBD1. This CDR3 has 15 residues. V shed 4 bases, J shed 6 bases, and the junction held 10 bases outside the gene matches. The germline gives CDR1 SGDLS, CDR2 YYNGEE. The CDR3 DNA is TGTGCCAGCAGCTTCCGTCTACAGGGGGCGCATGGCTACACCTTC. It codes for CASSFRLQGAHGYTF.

This clone was counted a single time. This chain links TRBV7-9 with TRBJ2-7; maybe TRBD2 (6 bases). Germline loops: CDR1 SEHNR, CDR2 FQNEAQ (reference sequence). The CDR3 has 18 residues. V was trimmed by 0 bases and J by 0 bases, leaving 18 bases between them. The CDR3 DNA reads as TGTGCCAGCAGCTTAGCGCTTGTCCGGGGGTACCACTCCTACGAGCAGTACTTC. This encodes CASSLALVRGYHSYEQYF. The complete variable domain, with remaining parts taken from reference TRBV7-9 and TRBJ2-7, reads DTGVSQNPRHKITKRGQNVTFRCDPISEHNRLYWYRQTLGQGPEFLTYFQNEAQLEKSRLLSDRFSAERPKGSFSTLEIQRTEQGDSAMYLCASSLALVRGYHSYEQYFGPGTRLTVT.

The chain has TRBV9 and TRBJ2-7; 9 nucleotides agree with TRBD1. This CDR3 has 14 amino acids. The J segment lost 5 bases and the V segment lost 4 bases, leaving 7 bases of the junction unmatched. The germline gives CDR1 SGDLS, CDR2 YYNGEE. The CDR3: CASSPGTGHDEQYF. The CDR3, as DNA: TGTGCCAGCAGCCCCGGGACAGGGCACGACGAGCAGTACTTC.

This rearrangement joins TRBV6-1 to TRBJ2-7; the D is unclear. CDR1 and CDR2 (germline): MNHNS, SASEGT. The CDR3 sequence is 14 residues long. V was trimmed by 6 bases and J by 2 bases, leaving 14 bases between them. CDR3 in DNA: TGTGCCAGCAGCCCTCCGCGGATCCCCTACGAGCAGTACTTC. This encodes CASSPPRIPYEQYF.

CDR3 amino acids: CASRPLSAGGRNEQFF. CDR3 sequence (DNA): TGTGCCAGCAGGCCCCTGTCGGCGGGAGGGCGCAATGAGCAGTTCTTC. The chain is built from TRBV5-5 and TRBJ2-1; 9 positions match TRBD2. This CDR3 is built from 16 residues. Germline CDR1 SGHKS, CDR2 YYEKEE (reference sequence). Trimming removed 5 bases from V and 6 bases from J; junction bases left unmatched: 12. The whole variable domain, filled in from reference TRBV5-5 and TRBJ2-1, reads DAGVTQSPTHLIKTRGQQVTLRCSPISGHKSVSWYQQVLGQGPQFIFQYYEKEERGRGNFPDRFSARQFPNYSSELNVNALLLGDSALYLCASRPLSAGGRNEQFFGPGTRLTVL.

The chain links TRBV28 to TRBJ2-5, with TRBD2 matching over 12 bases. Trimming at V came to 3 bases and at J to 5 bases, leaving 13 bases not matched to a gene. This CDR3 spans 18 amino acids. Per germline, CDR1 MDHEN and CDR2 SYDVKM. The CDR3 DNA follows: TGTGCCAGCAGTTTTACCGGATATAGACTAGCGGGAGCCGAGACCCAGTACTTC. Amino acids: CASSFTGYRLAGAETQYF.

This clone appeared a single time. The chain uses TRBV28 and TRBJ2-1; 9 nucleotides agree with TRBD2. The CDR3 is 13 residues long. Germline CDR1 reads MDHEN; CDR2 reads SYDVKM. The ends lost 8 bases at V and 3 bases at J; junction bases unmatched: 2. The CDR3 is CASRSGSYNEQFF. CDR3 nucleotide sequence: TGTGCCAGCCGTAGCGGGAGCTACAATGAGCAGTTCTTC.

The chain recombines TRBV28 with TRBJ2-1, with a possible D match to TRBD1 (5 bases). The CDR3 spans 13 residues. From germline, CDR1 is MDHEN and CDR2 SYDVKM. V dropped 5 bases and J dropped 11 bases, with 16 bases sitting between them. Here the CDR3 DNA reads TGTGCCAGCAGTCCCTCGGTGGGGCTACAGCAGTTCTTC. This encodes CASSPSVGLQQFF.

The chain couples TRBV4-1 to TRBJ2-1; D is possibly TRBD2 (6 bases). CDR1 and CDR2 (germline): MGHRA, YSYEKL. Trimming pared 2 bases from V and 9 bases from J, leaving 26 bases between. This CDR3 is built from 18 residues. The CDR3 DNA reads TGCGCCAGCAGCCAAATTCCCGGACTGGCGGGAAGGCAGAGTGAGCAGTTCTTC. As protein: CASSQIPGLAGRQSEQFF.

CDR3 DNA: TGTGCCAGCAGTGAAAATAGCGGAGCCTACGAGCAGTACTTC. As protein: CASSENSGAYEQYF. V usage is TRBV2 and J usage is TRBJ2-7, with D maybe TRBD2 (6 bases). This CDR3 spans 14 amino acids. Per germline, CDR1 SNHLY and CDR2 FYNNEI. V lost 2 bases to trimming and J lost 2 bases, with 10 bases between them.

V is TRBV30 and J is TRBJ1-2; D remains unclear. The germline CDR1 and CDR2 sequences are GTSNPN and SVGIG (reference sequence). Between the trimmed V and J ends, which lost 5 bases and 2 bases, there was a span of 3 bases. The CDR3 covers 10 residues. The CDR3 sequence: CAWGNYGYTF. In DNA, the CDR3 is TGTGCCTGGGGCAACTATGGCTACACCTTC.

V gene TRBV27 combines with J gene TRBJ2-1, with a tentative D call TRBD2 (6 bases). The CDR3 runs 13 residues. The V and J ends lost 4 bases and 10 bases respectively, with 14 bases between them. Germline values: CDR1 MNHEY, CDR2 SMNVEV (reference sequence). The CDR3 region is CASSWIPRGEQFF. In nucleotides, the CDR3 is TGTGCCAGCAGTTGGATCCCCCGGGGGGAGCAGTTCTTC.

The V gene is TRBV28, the J gene TRBJ1-5, with 9 bases fitting TRBD1. The CDR3 has 15 residues. Looked up from germline, CDR1 is MDHEN and CDR2 is SYDVKM. V shed 7 bases, J shed 7 bases, and the junction held 11 bases outside the gene matches. The CDR3: CASNPQQGAGQPQHF. CDR3 DNA: TGTGCCAGCAACCCCCAACAGGGGGCAGGACAGCCCCAGCATTTT.

The V gene is TRBV12-5, the J gene TRBJ2-1, with D hard to call. The CDR3 is made up of 16 amino acids. Germline CDR1 LGHNT, CDR2 FRNRAP. The ends were cut back, 0 bases at V and 4 bases at J, with 13 bases in the middle. The CDR3 region is CASGLVLGPNYNEQFF. The DNA of the CDR3 is TGTGCTAGTGGTTTGGTACTGGGCCCCAATTACAATGAGCAGTTCTTC.

The V and J genes are TRBV6-1 and TRBJ1-5; 8 bases map to TRBD1. CDR1 is MNHNS, CDR2 SASEGT, per germline. The trim removed 2 bases at V and 0 bases at J, leaving 3 bases unmatched. This CDR3 is 16 amino acids long. CDR3 nucleotides: TGTGCCAGCAGTGAACAGACAGGGGATAGCAATCAGCCCCAGCATTTT. It encodes CASSEQTGDSNQPQHF.

The chain joins TRBV9 to TRBJ1-4; the D is unclear. Germline-derived CDR1 and CDR2 are SGDLS and YYNGEE. Trimming took off 0 bases at V and 7 bases at J, with 7 bases between the two ends. The CDR3 contains 13 residues. The CDR3 region is CASSVAPGEKLFF. The CDR3 nucleotides read TGTGCCAGCAGCGTAGCTCCAGGTGAAAAACTGTTTTTT.

Written as DNA, the CDR3 is TGTGCCAGCAGTTTAGGGACAGCGAACACTGAAGCTTTCTTT. Translated, it gives CASSLGTANTEAFF. The chain is built from TRBV6-5 and TRBJ1-1; TRBD1 aligns across 7 bases. The CDR3 is made up of 14 amino acids. The V and J ends lost 4 bases and 1 base, in that order; junction bases with no gene match: 3. CDR1 is MNHEY, CDR2 SVGAGI, per germline.

This chain connects TRBV5-3 to TRBJ1-5; TRBD1 matches at 10 bases. TRBV5-3 is treated as an ORF (open reading frame) with a function not yet certain. This CDR3 is 15 amino acids long. V shed 4 bases and J 5 bases; nucleotides not matched to a gene: 6. As DNA, the CDR3 is TGTGCCAGAAGCAGCTCCGGGACAGGGGATCAGCCCCAGCATTTT. This gives the protein CARSSSGTGDQPQHF.

This chain connects TRBV14 to TRBJ1-2; the match to TRBD1 covers 7 bases. Trimming at V came to 0 bases and at J to 9 bases, leaving 7 bases not matched to a gene. Germline-derived CDR1 and CDR2 are SGHDN and FVKESK. The CDR3 has 14 amino acids. DNA of the CDR3: TGTGCCAGCAGCCAAGATAAGGGGGCCCTGCGCTACACCTTC. As protein: CASSQDKGALRYTF. Full variable domain (missing parts from reference TRBV14 and TRBJ1-2): EAGVTQFPSHSVIEKGQTVTLRCDPISGHDNLYWYRRVMGKEIKFLLHFVKESKQDESGMPNNRFLAERTGGTYSTLKVQPAELEDSGVYFCASSQDKGALRYTFGSGTRLTVV.

This clone has just one count. The V and J genes are TRBV27 and TRBJ2-1; perhaps TRBD2 as D (6 bases). Looked up from germline, CDR1 is MNHEY and CDR2 is SMNVEV (reference sequence). The V end lost 4 bases, the J end lost 8 bases, and 12 bases lay between the germline ends. CDR3 length: 13 residues. DNA of the CDR3: TGTGCCAGCAGTTCAAGAGGGGAGGATGAGCAGTTCTTC. Protein product: CASSSRGEDEQFF.

The gene calls are TRBV10-3 and TRBJ2-2, with TRBD2 as a possible D gene (5 bases). Trimming pared 9 bases from V and 5 bases from J, leaving 22 bases between. Germline CDR1 is ENHRY and CDR2 is SYGVKD. This CDR3 has 16 residues. CDR3 in amino acids: CAILNEGDQGTGELFF. In DNA, the CDR3 is TGTGCCATTCTTAATGAGGGAGATCAAGGAACCGGGGAGCTGTTTTTT.

The genes are TRBV9 and TRBJ1-2; TRBD1 is a possible D gene (6 bases). CDR1 and CDR2 (germline): SGDLS, YYNGEE. The length of the CDR3 is 12 residues. Trimming took off 4 bases at V and 6 bases at J, with 10 bases between the two ends. As DNA, the CDR3 is TGTGCCAGCAGCACCTACAGGGATGGCTACACCTTC. It specifies CASSTYRDGYTF.

The V gene is TRBV5-6, the J gene TRBJ2-5; 7 bases are shared with TRBD1. Germline values: CDR1 SGHDT, CDR2 YYEEEE. V shed 4 bases, J shed 4 bases, and the junction held 10 bases outside the gene matches. The CDR3 is 15 amino acids. CDR3 sequence reads: CASSDDRVRRETQYF. In DNA, the CDR3 is TGTGCCAGCAGCGATGACAGGGTACGGAGAGAGACCCAGTACTTC.

This sequence joins TRBV30 and TRBJ1-5, with a tentative D call TRBD1 (6 bases). Germline V gene data show CDR1 as GTSNPN and CDR2 as SVGIG (reference sequence). The CDR3 consists of 13 residues. The V and J ends lost 2 bases and 7 bases respectively, with 12 bases between them. The CDR3 DNA follows: TGTGCCTGGAGTATACAGGGTGGACAGCCCCAGCATTTT. Its protein product is CAWSIQGGQPQHF.

This chain joins TRBV28 and TRBJ2-3; TRBD2 matches at 7 bases. CDR3 length: 17 residues. V lost 4 bases to trimming and J lost 4 bases; unmatched junction nucleotides: 14. Germline V gene lookup returns CDR1 MDHEN and CDR2 SYDVKM. CDR3 coding DNA: TGTGCCAGCAGTTCGCCGCCGGGGAGGGGTAGAGCAGATACGCAGTATTTT. Encoded protein: CASSSPPGRGRADTQYF. The full variable domain, its missing parts supplied by reference TRBV28 and TRBJ2-3, is DVKVTQSSRYLVKRTGEKVFLECVQDMDHENMFWYRQDPGLGLRLIYFSYDVKMKEKGDIPEGYSVSREKKERFSLILESASTNQTSMYLCASSSPPGRGRADTQYFGPGTRLTVL.

In its sample, this clone was seen a few times. The rearrangement links TRBV5-6 to TRBJ2-7; 10 bases map to TRBD1. The CDR3 runs to 17 residues. V was clipped by 3 bases and J by 4 bases; unmatched bases: 13. CDR1 is SGHDT and CDR2 is YYEEEE in the germline V gene. The CDR3 DNA follows: TGTGCCAGCAGCTGGGGTATAGGACAGGGGGTACGATACGAGCAGTACTTC. It encodes CASSWGIGQGVRYEQYF.

The chain has TRBV27 and TRBJ2-5; the match to TRBD1 covers 7 bases. Germline lookup yields CDR1 MNHEY and CDR2 SMNVEV (reference sequence). J lost 6 bases, V lost 6 bases, and 7 bases had no gene match. This CDR3 is built from 13 residues. In DNA, the CDR3 is TGTGCCAGCAGCCTAACAGGGGTTCAGACCCAGTACTTC. This translates into CASSLTGVQTQYF.

This clone appeared once. The chain carries TRBV6-6 and TRBJ2-3; 9 bases line up with TRBD2. This CDR3 is built from 16 residues. V trimming: 0 bases; J trimming: 4 bases; junction bases outside the gene matches: 5. The germline CDR1 and CDR2 sequences are MNHNY and SVGAGI (reference sequence). CDR3 in DNA: TGTGCCAGCAGTTACTCGATAGCGGGAGTGGCAGATACGCAGTATTTT. Its translation: CASSYSIAGVADTQYF.

With respect to this clone: Relative to the germline gene, one junction end is altered; a read error may explain this. The J gene is TRBJ2-1, the V gene TRBV7-7; D is possibly TRBD1 (6 bases). The CDR3 contains 12 residues. CDR1 is SSHAT, CDR2 FNYEAQ, per germline (reference sequence). This CDR3 is CASSLGAGEQFF. The CDR3, as DNA: TGTGCTAGCAGCTTGGGGGCTGGCGAGCAGTTCTTC.

The chain has TRBV25-1 and TRBJ1-4; D gene unclear. The length of the CDR3 is 11 residues. The V and J ends lost 8 bases and 10 bases respectively, with 11 bases between them. The germline CDR1 and CDR2 sequences are MGHDK and SYGVNS. The CDR3 spells CASQTGGKLFF. DNA for the CDR3: TGTGCCAGCCAGACCGGCGGAAAACTGTTTTTT.

This rearrangement joins TRBV6-5 to TRBJ1-2; D perhaps matches TRBD1 (6 bases). The CDR3 contains 15 residues. Germline assignment: CDR1 MNHEY and CDR2 SVGAGI. Trimming removed 0 bases at V and 2 bases at J, with 10 bases between. The CDR3 DNA is TGTGCCAGCAGTTACTCCCCGGACAGCAACTATGGCTACACCTTC. Protein product: CASSYSPDSNYGYTF.

This clone was found a few times. The V and J genes are TRBV19 and TRBJ2-7; TRBD1 agrees at 7 bases. Germline CDR1 LNHDA, CDR2 SQIVND (reference sequence). V was pared by 1 base and J by 5 bases, with 8 bases of the junction left unmatched. CDR3 length: 15 amino acids. This CDR3 is CASSIGDSSVDEQYF. The CDR3 coding sequence is TGTGCCAGTAGTATAGGGGACAGTTCCGTTGACGAGCAGTACTTC.